This T cell receptor beta chain was identified during a study of cytomegalovirus exposure and HLA in healthy donors. The PCR ran on 60 Vbeta and 13 Jbeta primers. Generated by immunoSEQ multiplex PCR, the TCRdb table keeps only in-frame clones and is missing some. The table lists roughly 130,000 clones, around 70% of them singletons, with approximately 2.6% in the top ten. The CDR3 totals 14 residues. V was pared by 3 bases and J by 3 bases, with 6 bases between. Germline V gene sequence: CDR1 PRHDT, CDR2 FYEKMQ (reference sequence). The chain couples TRBV13 to TRBJ1-6; D is uncertain. This clonotype originated in a woman in her fifties or sixties in good health and CMV-seropositive. Sequencing was carried out using PBMCs. The CDR3 sequence is CASSFGSYNSPLHF. CDR3 DNA sequence: TGTGCCAGCAGCTTTGGCAGCTATAATTCACCCCTCCACTTT.